A selection of T cell receptor beta chains follows, all from one sample in a study of beta chain features in type 1 diabetes. Profiled with immunoSEQ multiplex PCR; TCRdb holds only in-frame clones, not every one. The sample consists of some 360,000 clones, around a tenth of them appearing once. Sequencing used central memory CD4+ T cells from blood. These receptors all stem from a man under 40 with type 1 diabetes. The CDR3 runs from the conserved cysteine through the conserved F or W. Fields, in order: clone size, D gene, J gene, V gene, CDR3 protein, CDR3 DNA. D genes are given only for firm matches. Some rows have no size entry. The others give once, few or many, or a class for an expanded clone.

clone_size: many; d_call: NA; j_call: TRBJ2-1; v_call: TRBV7-2; cdr3_aa: CASSLGQGRRVF; cdr3_nt: TGTGCCAGCAGCTTAGGGCAGGGGCGCCGGGTCTTC
clone_size: NA; d_call: NA; j_call: TRBJ2-1; v_call: TRBV6-1; cdr3_aa: CASNQRPSNEQFF; cdr3_nt: TGTGCCAGCAATCAGCGGCCGTCTAATGAGCAGTTCTTC
clone_size: few; d_call: TRBD1; j_call: TRBJ2-7; v_call: TRBV7-2; cdr3_aa: CASSGTGTGVYEQYF; cdr3_nt: TGTGCCAGCAGCGGCACCGGGACAGGGGTCTACGAGCAGTACTTC
clone_size: NA; d_call: NA; j_call: TRBJ1-3; v_call: TRBV11-2; cdr3_aa: CASSLDPSSGNTIYF; cdr3_nt: TGTGCCAGCAGCTTGGATCCGAGCTCTGGAAACACCATATATTTT
clone_size: few; d_call: TRBD2; j_call: TRBJ2-5; v_call: TRBV28; cdr3_aa: CASSGGGRSETQYF; cdr3_nt: TGTGCCAGCAGTGGCGGGGGGCGATCGGAGACCCAGTACTTC
clone_size: few; d_call: NA; j_call: TRBJ1-2; v_call: TRBV7-6; cdr3_aa: CASSLDLEGRGYTF; cdr3_nt: TGTGCCAGCAGCTTAGATCTGGAAGGGCGAGGCTACACCTTC
clone_size: few; d_call: NA; j_call: TRBJ2-5; v_call: TRBV14; cdr3_aa: CASSSQYGETQYF; cdr3_nt: TGTGCCAGCAGCTCCCAATACGGGGAGACCCAGTACTTC
clone_size: NA; d_call: NA; j_call: TRBJ1-2; v_call: TRBV18; cdr3_aa: CASSPSRGANYGYTF; cdr3_nt: TGTGCCAGCTCACCTAGCCGGGGGGCAAACTATGGCTACACCTTC
clone_size: NA; d_call: TRBD2; j_call: TRBJ2-7; v_call: TRBV7-9; cdr3_aa: CASRGSGSGEQYF; cdr3_nt: TGTGCCAGCAGAGGGAGCGGGAGCGGTGAGCAGTACTTC
clone_size: few; d_call: NA; j_call: TRBJ2-3; v_call: TRBV29-1; cdr3_aa: CSGGRGTTDTQYF; cdr3_nt: TGCAGCGGGGGTAGGGGGACCACAGATACGCAGTATTTT
clone_size: few; d_call: NA; j_call: TRBJ2-1; v_call: TRBV27; cdr3_aa: CASSRTDNEQFF; cdr3_nt: TGTGCCAGCAGCCGGACAGATAATGAGCAGTTCTTC
clone_size: NA; d_call: TRBD1; j_call: TRBJ1-1; v_call: TRBV11-2; cdr3_aa: CASSPTGTVEAFF; cdr3_nt: TGTGCCAGCAGCCCCACCGGGACAGTTGAAGCTTTCTTT
clone_size: few; d_call: TRBD1; j_call: TRBJ2-2; v_call: TRBV28; cdr3_aa: CASSSGQGNTGELFF; cdr3_nt: TGTGCCAGCAGTTCGGGACAGGGCAACACCGGGGAGCTGTTTTTT
clone_size: NA; d_call: TRBD1; j_call: TRBJ1-5; v_call: TRBV6-1; cdr3_aa: CASSETGNNQPQHF; cdr3_nt: TGTGCCAGCAGTGAGACAGGGAATAATCAGCCCCAGCATTTT
clone_size: few; d_call: NA; j_call: TRBJ2-7; v_call: TRBV20-1; cdr3_aa: CSASGPYEQYF; cdr3_nt: TGCAGTGCTTCTGGACCTTACGAGCAGTACTTC
clone_size: few; d_call: TRBD2; j_call: TRBJ2-2; v_call: TRBV28; cdr3_aa: CASSLASGRAGELFF; cdr3_nt: TGTGCCAGCAGTCTTGCTAGCGGGAGGGCCGGGGAGCTGTTTTTT
clone_size: NA; d_call: NA; j_call: TRBJ1-5; v_call: TRBV7-9; cdr3_aa: CASSSAGDNQPQHF; cdr3_nt: TGTGCCAGCAGCTCTGCGGGGGATAATCAGCCCCAGCATTTT
clone_size: NA; d_call: NA; j_call: TRBJ2-5; v_call: TRBV7-9; cdr3_aa: CASSPGVGEAQYF; cdr3_nt: TGTGCCAGCAGCCCCGGGGTGGGAGAGGCCCAGTACTTC
clone_size: many; d_call: NA; j_call: TRBJ2-6; v_call: TRBV4-3; cdr3_aa: CASSQVLRENSGANVLTF; cdr3_nt: TGCGCCAGCAGCCAAGTCTTAAGGGAAAACTCTGGGGCCAACGTCCTGACTTTC
clone_size: few; d_call: NA; j_call: TRBJ1-5; v_call: TRBV6-6; cdr3_aa: CASSHLYQPQHF; cdr3_nt: TGTGCCAGCAGTCACCTCTATCAGCCCCAGCATTTT
clone_size: few; d_call: TRBD2; j_call: TRBJ2-1; v_call: TRBV4-1; cdr3_aa: CASSQDASGNRNEQFF; cdr3_nt: TGCGCCAGCAGCCAAGACGCTAGCGGGAATCGGAATGAGCAGTTCTTC
clone_size: NA; d_call: NA; j_call: TRBJ1-2; v_call: TRBV5-1; cdr3_aa: CASSLAGVSYGYTF; cdr3_nt: TGCGCCAGCAGCTTGGCCGGAGTCTCCTATGGCTACACCTTC
clone_size: NA; d_call: TRBD2; j_call: TRBJ2-1; v_call: TRBV4-1; cdr3_aa: CASSQGRGGKRFNEQFF; cdr3_nt: TGCGCCAGCAGCCAAGGGCGGGGGGGTAAACGTTTCAATGAGCAGTTCTTC
clone_size: few; d_call: TRBD1; j_call: TRBJ2-5; v_call: TRBV19; cdr3_aa: CASTGGRSETQYF; cdr3_nt: TGTGCCAGTACAGGGGGCAGATCGGAGACCCAGTACTTC
clone_size: NA; d_call: NA; j_call: TRBJ2-7; v_call: TRBV7-2; cdr3_aa: CASSLRIDYEQYF; cdr3_nt: TGTGCCAGCAGCTTAAGAATCGATTACGAGCAGTACTTC
clone_size: NA; d_call: NA; j_call: TRBJ1-3; v_call: TRBV28; cdr3_aa: CASSPRAGSSGNTIYF; cdr3_nt: TGTGCCAGCAGTCCCCGCGCGGGGAGCTCTGGAAACACCATATATTTT
clone_size: many; d_call: TRBD2; j_call: TRBJ2-2; v_call: TRBV28; cdr3_aa: CASSSGTSVGRELFF; cdr3_nt: TGTGCCAGCAGTTCCGGGACTAGCGTTGGAAGGGAGCTGTTTTTT
clone_size: NA; d_call: NA; j_call: TRBJ2-7; v_call: TRBV5-1; cdr3_aa: CASSLDNAYEQYF; cdr3_nt: TGCGCCAGCAGCTTGGACAATGCCTACGAGCAGTACTTC
clone_size: few; d_call: NA; j_call: TRBJ1-1; v_call: TRBV21-1; cdr3_aa: CARKSRAKGAILEAFF; cdr3_nt: TGTGCCAGAAAATCCCGGGCGAAGGGGGCGATACTTGAAGCTTTCTTT
clone_size: NA; d_call: TRBD2; j_call: TRBJ2-7; v_call: TRBV7-2; cdr3_aa: CASSLASLAGVEQYF; cdr3_nt: TGTGCCAGCAGCTTAGCTTCCCTAGCGGGAGTCGAGCAGTACTTC
clone_size: few; d_call: TRBD2; j_call: TRBJ2-5; v_call: TRBV7-8; cdr3_aa: CASSFSREASRETQYF; cdr3_nt: TGTGCCAGCAGCTTTTCGCGGGAGGCTTCCCGAGAGACCCAGTACTTC
clone_size: NA; d_call: NA; j_call: TRBJ2-3; v_call: TRBV6-5; cdr3_aa: CASSKRALSTDTQYF; cdr3_nt: TGTGCCAGCAGTAAACGGGCTTTGAGCACAGATACGCAGTATTTT
clone_size: few; d_call: TRBD2; j_call: TRBJ2-7; v_call: TRBV11-2; cdr3_aa: CASSLSASGGLYEQYF; cdr3_nt: TGTGCCAGCAGCTTATCGGCTAGCGGGGGACTCTACGAGCAGTACTTC
clone_size: NA; d_call: TRBD2; j_call: TRBJ2-5; v_call: TRBV15; cdr3_aa: CATSRGPEAGLETQYF; cdr3_nt: TGTGCCACCAGCAGAGGACCCGAAGCGGGACTCGAGACCCAGTACTTC
clone_size: many; d_call: TRBD1; j_call: TRBJ1-4; v_call: TRBV7-9; cdr3_aa: CASSLDRGSEKLFF; cdr3_nt: TGTGCCAGCAGCTTGGACAGGGGGAGTGAAAAACTGTTTTTT
clone_size: NA; d_call: NA; j_call: TRBJ2-7; v_call: TRBV7-3; cdr3_aa: CASSLGRQGITYEQYF; cdr3_nt: TGTGCCAGCAGCTTAGGGAGGCAGGGGATTACCTACGAGCAGTACTTC
clone_size: NA; d_call: NA; j_call: TRBJ1-1; v_call: TRBV7-2; cdr3_aa: CASSPARVDTEAFF; cdr3_nt: TGTGCCAGCAGTCCAGCACGGGTGGACACTGAAGCTTTCTTT
clone_size: few; d_call: NA; j_call: TRBJ1-5; v_call: TRBV7-2; cdr3_aa: CASSQDIYSNQPQHF; cdr3_nt: TGTGCCAGCAGCCAAGACATCTATAGCAATCAGCCCCAGCATTTT
clone_size: NA; d_call: TRBD1; j_call: TRBJ2-1; v_call: TRBV12-5; cdr3_aa: CASATGTGRDEQFF; cdr3_nt: TGTGCTAGTGCTACCGGGACAGGGCGGGATGAGCAGTTCTTC
clone_size: NA; d_call: NA; j_call: TRBJ1-2; v_call: TRBV4-3; cdr3_aa: CASSQDPRDGYTF; cdr3_nt: TGCGCCAGCAGCCAAGATCCCAGGGATGGCTACACCTTC
clone_size: few; d_call: NA; j_call: TRBJ2-4; v_call: TRBV11-1; cdr3_aa: CASSSRLAKNIQYF; cdr3_nt: TGTGCCAGCAGCTCCCGATTAGCCAAAAACATTCAGTACTTC
clone_size: NA; d_call: TRBD2; j_call: TRBJ2-2; v_call: TRBV19; cdr3_aa: CASSAPRLASVTGELFF; cdr3_nt: TGTGCCAGTAGTGCCCCAAGACTAGCCAGTGTCACCGGGGAGCTGTTTTTT
clone_size: NA; d_call: NA; j_call: TRBJ2-3; v_call: TRBV4-2; cdr3_aa: CASRPATDTQYF; cdr3_nt: TGTGCCAGCAGGCCAGCGACAGATACGCAGTATTTT
clone_size: few; d_call: NA; j_call: TRBJ2-1; v_call: TRBV18; cdr3_aa: CASSPAVNRNEQFF; cdr3_nt: TGTGCCAGCTCACCAGCCGTAAATCGAAATGAGCAGTTCTTC
clone_size: few; d_call: NA; j_call: TRBJ2-7; v_call: TRBV19; cdr3_aa: CASSPRTALSYEQYF; cdr3_nt: TGTGCCAGTAGTCCTCGGACAGCCCTCTCCTACGAGCAGTACTTC
clone_size: few; d_call: NA; j_call: TRBJ2-2; v_call: TRBV28; cdr3_aa: CASSLSIGQRTGELFF; cdr3_nt: TGTGCCAGCAGTTTAAGTATAGGGCAGCGCACCGGGGAGCTGTTTTTT
clone_size: few; d_call: NA; j_call: TRBJ1-5; v_call: TRBV30; cdr3_aa: CAWSGGGDQPQHF; cdr3_nt: TGTGCCTGGAGTGGAGGGGGAGATCAGCCCCAGCATTTT